The T cell receptor beta chain under discussion was sequenced for a study of blood T cell repertoires in COVID-19. Study summary: COVID-19 samples collected from the United States, Italy and Spain covered acute and convalescent phases. Sample material is recorded as cDNA or gDNA derived from T cells, B-cell-depleted T cells, or PBMCs.

Original handling: By means of reference gene primer amplification, nucleated cell counts were estimated. Using immunoSEQ multiplex PCR, the repertoire was profiled, and TCRdb retains in-frame clones only, with some absent. V and J calls and clone size are copied from that table; D and trimming were computed from the DNA. The table lists over 80,000 clones, about four fifths of them singletons. V lost 8 bases and J lost 5, with 15 bases in between. This CDR3 has 13 residues. Per the germline V gene, CDR1 is MNHEY and CDR2 is SMNVEV (reference sequence). The clonotype originates from a woman older than 75 with active or convalescent COVID-19. The chain employs TRBV27 and TRBJ2-5; D is unresolved. Sample: peripheral blood. CDR3: CASRQWATETQYF. CDR3 in DNA: TGTGCCAGCCGCCAATGGGCGACCGAGACCCAGTACTTC.